A single count supports the clone carrying this T cell receptor (beta chain). Trimming pared 0 bases from V and 5 bases from J, leaving 8 bases between. Germline V gene data show CDR1 as MNHEY and CDR2 as SVGAGI. The CDR3 has 14 residues. This sample was included in a study of blood T cell repertoires in COVID-19. Study-wide context: The United States, Italy and Spain supplied acute and convalescent COVID-19 samples.

Some clones are missing from TCRdb's copy, which holds only in-frame ones; the method was immunoSEQ multiplex PCR. The data show about 180,000 clones, roughly 88% seen once. The specimen sequenced was PBMCs or T cells enriched from blood (not recorded which). The TCR was taken from a man aged 50 or older who had recovered from COVID-19. The chain couples TRBV6-5 to TRBJ1-5, with D possibly matching TRBD1 (6 bases). CDR3 residues: CASSYSAGDQPQHF. The CDR3 nucleotides read TGTGCCAGCAGTTACTCGGCAGGGGATCAGCCCCAGCATTTT.